This T cell receptor beta chain appears in the sequencing data of a study of regulatory T cells in long-lasting Graves disease. Points from the study as a whole: Favoring TRBV28, TRBJ1-2 and TRBJ2-5 was a feature seen in persistent disease. Limited samples may have lowered accuracy.

V was pared by 7 bases and J by 0 bases, with 18 bases between. The CDR3 has 16 amino acids. Libraries of TCR beta came from iRepertoire HTBI primers plus Arm-PCR of CDR3 regions. Each CDR3 protein gets one entry after TCRdb re-called the multiplex PCR reads with MiXCR. The table has some 250,000 distinct CDR3 sequences, 15% to 20% seen once. Stated time point: newly diagnosed GD, antithyroid drugs for less than 3 months. Preparation of the TCR library used RNA extracted from PBMCs. This clonotype was observed many times. Antigen: not known. The same sample was also used in a study of T cells in Graves' hyperthyroidism and ophthalmopathy.

Material: peripheral blood mononuclear cells (PBMCs), obtained at new diagnosis, from a patient treated with antithyroid drugs. This TCR was sampled from a woman in her thirties with Graves disease. V and J are TRBV12-3 or TRBV12-4 and TRBJ1-1, with a weak D call TRBD1 (5 bases). This chain's CDR3 is CASNGGARLLNTEAFF. In nucleotides, the CDR3 is TGTGCCAGCAATGGGGGTGCGCGTCTCCTGAACACTGAAGCTTTCTTT.